This T cell receptor (beta chain) was sequenced during a study of identical twins. Findings and caveats of the study: Within beta out-of-frame sequences, the excess sharing observed between twins was weaker. Conclusions came from cross-sectional statistical analysis, not from following the same donors. Models came in too low on out-of-frame TCR alpha sharing in monozygotic twins.

One entry per CDR3 protein, called by TCRdb with MiXCR from the 5' RACE reads. Of around 650,000 distinct CDR3 sequences in the sample, 7.1% were seen once. With regard to this clonotype: Its cognate antigen is unknown.

V dropped 6 bases and J dropped 1 base, with 11 bases sitting between them. This CDR3 has 14 residues. These data also formed part of another study, on yellow fever vaccine responses in identical twins.

The sample taken for sequencing was PBMCs. The clonotype was recovered from a woman under 30 in good health. The V gene is TRBV12-3 or TRBV12-4, the J gene TRBJ2-3; perhaps TRBD2 as D (6 bases). CDR3 amino acids: CASRRGSGTDTQYF. The CDR3 nucleotides are TGTGCCAGCAGGCGGGGTTCTGGCACAGATACGCAGTATTTT.